This is a list of T cell receptor beta chains from one sample in a study of long-term antiretroviral therapy in people with HIV. Clones were sequenced by immunoSEQ multiplex PCR, and TCRdb holds only the in-frame ones, with some missing. The table has 20,000 to 25,000 clones, under 90% seen once. Sample: unsorted PBMCs, taken at the start of antiretroviral therapy. These receptors were collected from a man in his forties or fifties with HIV. Each CDR3 is given with its conserved first and last residue. Fields, in order: J gene, D gene, clone size, V gene, CDR3 protein, CDR3 DNA. The D gene is left open where the match is weak. Size values are once, few and many counts, or a class for expanded clones, and some rows have none.

J: TRBJ1-2
D: .
size: .
V: TRBV6-5
CDR3: CASSYSGQLYGYTF
DNA: TGTGCCAGCAGTTACTCTGGGCAGCTCTATGGCTACACCTTC

J: TRBJ1-5
D: .
size: .
V: TRBV21-1
CDR3: CASSVSRLSSNQPQHF
DNA: TGTGCCAGCAGCGTCAGTCGTCTATCCTCTAATCAGCCCCAGCATTTT

J: TRBJ2-7
D: .
size: few
V: TRBV7-6
CDR3: CASSLGTGYEQYF
DNA: TGTGCCAGCAGCTTAGGTACAGGGTACGAGCAGTACTTC

J: TRBJ2-3
D: .
size: .
V: TRBV19
CDR3: CASSLRGLARSETQYF
DNA: TGTGCCAGTAGTCTCCGAGGGCTAGCGCGTTCAGAGACGCAGTATTTT

J: TRBJ2-6
D: .
size: .
V: TRBV7-9
CDR3: CASSFGGSGANVLTF
DNA: TGTGCCAGCAGCTTCGGGGGCTCTGGGGCCAACGTCCTGACTTTC

J: TRBJ2-7
D: .
size: .
V: TRBV10-3
CDR3: CAISETPFADEQYF
DNA: TGTGCCATCAGCGAGACCCCCTTTGCCGACGAGCAGTACTTC

J: TRBJ2-1
D: TRBD2
size: .
V: TRBV27
CDR3: CASSGTSGRARGNEQFF
DNA: TGTGCCAGCAGTGGGACTAGCGGGAGAGCCCGGGGGAATGAGCAGTTCTTC

J: TRBJ2-5
D: .
size: .
V: TRBV6-1
CDR3: CASSVAETQYF
DNA: TGTGCCAGCAGTGTCGCCGAGACCCAGTACTTC

J: TRBJ1-5
D: .
size: few
V: TRBV11-2
CDR3: CASSLGPNQPQHF
DNA: TGTGCCAGCAGCTTAGGCCCTAATCAGCCCCAGCATTTT

J: TRBJ2-7
D: .
size: .
V: TRBV7-9
CDR3: CASSLEGGSTYEQYF
DNA: TGTGCCAGCAGCTTAGAAGGGGGGAGTACCTACGAGCAGTACTTC

J: TRBJ2-7
D: .
size: .
V: TRBV10-3
CDR3: CAISEPHIAEQYF
DNA: TGTGCCATCAGTGAACCCCACATCGCCGAGCAGTACTTC

J: TRBJ1-5
D: .
size: .
V: TRBV27
CDR3: CASSPGIQPQHF
DNA: TGTGCCAGCAGCCCCGGTATTCAGCCCCAGCATTTT

J: TRBJ1-1
D: TRBD1
size: .
V: TRBV19
CDR3: CASSTRDSLNTEAFF
DNA: TGTGCCAGTAGTACCCGGGACAGCCTAAACACTGAAGCTTTCTTT

J: TRBJ1-5
D: .
size: .
V: TRBV28
CDR3: CASSLGRNQPQHF
DNA: TGTGCCAGCAGCCTGGGGAGGAATCAGCCCCAGCATTTT

J: TRBJ2-7
D: .
size: .
V: TRBV15
CDR3: CATSRDRASSYEQYF
DNA: TGTGCCACCAGCAGAGATCGCGCGAGCTCCTACGAGCAGTACTTC

J: TRBJ1-2
D: .
size: few
V: TRBV11-2
CDR3: CASGGMSARADGYTF
DNA: TGTGCCAGCGGCGGGATGTCTGCAAGGGCGGATGGCTACACCTTC

J: TRBJ2-3
D: .
size: .
V: TRBV28
CDR3: CASSSPFDHSSTDTQYF
DNA: TGTGCCAGCAGTTCACCCTTCGACCATTCTAGCACAGATACGCAGTATTTT

J: TRBJ1-2
D: .
size: .
V: TRBV28
CDR3: CASSLSWDYGYTF
DNA: TGTGCCAGCAGTTTATCCTGGGACTATGGCTACACCTTC

J: TRBJ2-3
D: .
size: once
V: TRBV5-1
CDR3: CASSLTVGTDTQYF
DNA: TGCGCCAGCAGCTTGACAGTGGGCACAGATACGCAGTATTTT

J: TRBJ2-3
D: TRBD1
size: .
V: TRBV7-9
CDR3: CASSRYPDPGQGPDTQYF
DNA: TGTGCCAGCAGCCGATATCCGGATCCGGGACAGGGCCCAGATACGCAGTATTTT

J: TRBJ2-1
D: TRBD2
size: .
V: TRBV4-2
CDR3: CASSRRGGGREAYNEQFF
DNA: TGTGCCAGCAGCCGGAGGGGCGGGGGACGCGAGGCCTACAATGAGCAGTTCTTC

J: TRBJ1-4
D: .
size: few
V: TRBV6-1
CDR3: CASSEGGRGEKLFF
DNA: TGTGCCAGCAGTGAAGGGGGGCGCGGTGAAAAACTGTTTTTT

J: TRBJ2-7
D: TRBD2
size: .
V: TRBV19
CDR3: CASSPLPAGAYEQYF
DNA: TGTGCCAGTAGTCCTCTACCAGCGGGGGCCTACGAGCAGTACTTC

J: TRBJ2-3
D: .
size: .
V: TRBV9
CDR3: CASSGTGDITDTQYF
DNA: TGTGCCAGCAGCGGGACGGGAGACATCACAGATACGCAGTATTTT

J: TRBJ1-1
D: .
size: .
V: TRBV18
CDR3: CASSPAQNMNTEAFF
DNA: TGTGCCAGCTCACCAGCCCAGAACATGAACACTGAAGCTTTCTTT

J: TRBJ2-1
D: TRBD1
size: once
V: TRBV20-1
CDR3: CSAWTGNEQFF
DNA: TGCAGTGCGTGGACAGGCAATGAGCAGTTCTTC

J: TRBJ2-7
D: TRBD1
size: .
V: TRBV7-6
CDR3: CASSAGTGLLEQYF
DNA: TGTGCCAGCAGCGCCGGGACAGGGCTCCTGGAGCAGTACTTC

J: TRBJ2-1
D: TRBD1
size: once
V: TRBV5-1
CDR3: CASSLVTLGQDHEQFF
DNA: TGCGCCAGCAGCTTGGTAACACTCGGACAGGACCATGAGCAGTTCTTC

J: TRBJ2-3
D: TRBD1
size: .
V: TRBV19
CDR3: CASSAGGSDTQYF
DNA: TGTGCCAGTAGTGCAGGGGGCTCAGATACGCAGTATTTT

J: TRBJ1-5
D: TRBD1
size: .
V: TRBV7-9
CDR3: CASSPEGAINQPQHF
DNA: TGTGCCAGCAGCCCGGAGGGGGCAATTAATCAGCCCCAGCATTTT

J: TRBJ2-5
D: .
size: once
V: TRBV28
CDR3: CASSPDSEETQYF
DNA: TGTGCCAGCAGCCCGGACAGTGAAGAGACCCAGTACTTC

J: TRBJ2-3
D: .
size: .
V: TRBV11-2
CDR3: CASSQDLPSTDTQYF
DNA: TGTGCCAGCAGCCAAGACCTACCTAGCACAGATACGCAGTATTTT

J: TRBJ2-5
D: TRBD2
size: .
V: TRBV7-9
CDR3: CASSLVVGLAEEETQYF
DNA: TGTGCCAGCAGCTTAGTAGTCGGACTAGCGGAGGAAGAGACCCAGTACTTC

J: TRBJ2-5
D: .
size: once
V: TRBV11-3
CDR3: CASSSPGALGTQYF
DNA: TGTGCCAGCAGCTCCCCCGGAGCCCTGGGGACCCAGTACTTC

J: TRBJ2-7
D: TRBD1
size: .
V: TRBV29-1
CDR3: CSVLSGTEEQYF
DNA: TGCAGCGTTTTGTCCGGGACAGAAGAGCAGTACTTC

J: TRBJ2-3
D: .
size: .
V: TRBV7-6
CDR3: CASSPNPTPDTQYF
DNA: TGTGCCAGCAGCCCAAATCCTACGCCAGATACGCAGTATTTT

J: TRBJ1-5
D: TRBD1
size: few
V: TRBV7-2
CDR3: CASSLEFRGGNQPQHF
DNA: TGTGCCAGCAGCTTAGAATTCAGGGGGGGCAATCAGCCCCAGCATTTT

J: TRBJ2-1
D: TRBD1
size: few
V: TRBV7-6
CDR3: CASSWGQGSTYNEQFF
DNA: TGTGCCAGCAGCTGGGGACAGGGGAGTACCTACAATGAGCAGTTCTTC

J: TRBJ1-3
D: TRBD1
size: .
V: TRBV4-1
CDR3: CASSAGLGTGGRNTIYF
DNA: TGCGCCAGCAGCGCCGGTTTAGGGACAGGGGGCCGAAACACCATATATTTT

J: TRBJ2-5
D: .
size: once
V: TRBV7-3
CDR3: CASSLLGVETQYF
DNA: TGTGCCAGCAGCTTACTAGGAGTGGAGACCCAGTACTTC

J: TRBJ2-7
D: .
size: .
V: TRBV4-3
CDR3: CASSQGISETYEQYF
DNA: TGCGCCAGCAGCCAAGGGATTAGCGAGACCTACGAGCAGTACTTC

J: TRBJ2-3
D: TRBD2
size: .
V: TRBV4-1
CDR3: CASSPLAGSTDTQYF
DNA: TGCGCCAGCAGCCCACTAGCGGGAAGCACAGATACGCAGTATTTT

J: TRBJ2-3
D: .
size: .
V: TRBV11-2
CDR3: CASSLGLAITDTQYF
DNA: TGTGCCAGCAGCTTAGGGCTAGCGATTACAGATACGCAGTATTTT

J: TRBJ1-1
D: .
size: .
V: TRBV28
CDR3: CASSQGGTEAFF
DNA: TGTGCCAGCAGTCAGGGTGGCACTGAAGCTTTCTTT

J: TRBJ1-1
D: TRBD1
size: .
V: TRBV10-3
CDR3: CAIRPTGGLTEAFF
DNA: TGTGCCATCAGACCAACAGGGGGTCTCACTGAAGCTTTCTTT

J: TRBJ1-1
D: .
size: .
V: TRBV10-1
CDR3: CASSEFLGREAFF
DNA: TGCGCCAGCAGTGAGTTTCTGGGAAGGGAAGCTTTCTTT

J: TRBJ1-2
D: .
size: .
V: TRBV2
CDR3: CASSTLRPGYTF
DNA: TGTGCCAGCAGTACCCTTAGACCTGGCTACACCTTC

J: TRBJ2-7
D: .
size: .
V: TRBV7-9
CDR3: CASSLARAGPTYEQYF
DNA: TGTGCCAGCAGCTTGGCTCGGGCAGGGCCCACCTACGAGCAGTACTTC